This T cell receptor (beta chain) came from a study of T-cell memory formation after mild COVID-19. For the study at large: For the most part, TCR clusters were specific to one donor. Broader study findings: Cross-reactive memory seemingly joined, as some responding clones were found in pre-infection memory. SARS-CoV-2 specificity was not confirmed for second-wave clones peaking on day 37.

Trimming stripped 2 bases from V and 7 bases from J, with 15 bases between. Germline V gene sequence: CDR1 GTSNPN, CDR2 SVGIG (reference sequence). The CDR3 length is 14 residues. In this sample, this clonotype turned up a few times. Its matching antigen is unknown. Barcoded TCR alpha and TCR beta cDNA libraries with UMIs came from 5'RACE using constant-segment primers. MiXCR was run by TCRdb on the 5' RACE reads, yielding one entry per CDR3 protein. The repertoire holds over 350,000 distinct CDR3 sequences, with less than 25% as singletons. Sequencing was carried out using PBMCs or a T cell subset sorted from them (not recorded which). The sequence was collected from an adult woman who had mild COVID-19 (a few samples of this study predate the infection). Cell type and time point are not known. The chain links TRBV30 to TRBJ2-1, with a tentative D call TRBD2 (6 bases). The CDR3 bases are TGTGCCTGGAGTTTCTGGACCGGAGGGAATGAGCAGTTCTTC. It translates to CAWSFWTGGNEQFF.